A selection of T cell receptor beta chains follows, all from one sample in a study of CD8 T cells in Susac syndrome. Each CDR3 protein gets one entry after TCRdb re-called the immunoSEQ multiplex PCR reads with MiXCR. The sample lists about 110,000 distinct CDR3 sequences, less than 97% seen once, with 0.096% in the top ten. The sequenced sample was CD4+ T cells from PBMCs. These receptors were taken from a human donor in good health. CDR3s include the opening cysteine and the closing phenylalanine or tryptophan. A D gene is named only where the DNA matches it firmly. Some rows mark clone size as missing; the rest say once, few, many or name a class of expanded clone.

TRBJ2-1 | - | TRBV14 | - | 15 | TGTGCCAGCAGCCACCGACAAAGCTCCTACAATGAGCAGTTCTTC | CASSHRQSSYNEQFF
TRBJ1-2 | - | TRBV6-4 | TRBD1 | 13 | TGTGCCAGCGGAACCGGGGACAGCGATGGCTACACCTTC | CASGTGDSDGYTF
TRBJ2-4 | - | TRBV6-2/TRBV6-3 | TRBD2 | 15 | TGTGCCAGCAGTTCTCGGACTAGCGGGACGGACATTCAGTACTTC | CASSSRTSGTDIQYF
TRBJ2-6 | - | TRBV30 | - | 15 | TGTGCCTGGAGGGACATCTCTCTGGGGGCCAACGTCCTGACTTTC | CAWRDISLGANVLTF
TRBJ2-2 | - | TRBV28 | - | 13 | TGTGCCAGCAGTCTACCGAACACCGGGGAGCTGTTTTTT | CASSLPNTGELFF
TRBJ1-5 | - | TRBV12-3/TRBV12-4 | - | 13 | TGTGCCAGCAGAAGGGACATCAATCAGCCCCAGCATTTT | CASRRDINQPQHF
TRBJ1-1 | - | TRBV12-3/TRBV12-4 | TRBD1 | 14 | TGTGCCAGCAGTTCGGGACAGTGGGCCTCTGAAGCTTTCTTT | CASSSGQWASEAFF
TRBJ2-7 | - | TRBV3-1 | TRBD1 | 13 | TGTGCCAGCAGCCGACAGGGGGCCCTCGAGCAGTACTTC | CASSRQGALEQYF
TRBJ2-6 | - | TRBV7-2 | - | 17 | TGTGCCAGCAGCCCTCAGGGCAGCCGCTCTGGGGCCAACGTCCTGACTTTC | CASSPQGSRSGANVLTF
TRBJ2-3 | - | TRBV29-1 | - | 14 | TGCAGCGTTGCTGAGACCTCCAGCACAGATACGCAGTATTTT | CSVAETSSTDTQYF
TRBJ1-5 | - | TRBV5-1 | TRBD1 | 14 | TGCGCCAGCAGCTGGGGGACAGGGGATCAGCCCCAGCATTTT | CASSWGTGDQPQHF
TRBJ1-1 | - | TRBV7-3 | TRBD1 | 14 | TGTGCCAGCAGCTTAACGACAGGGAGCACTGAAGCTTTCTTT | CASSLTTGSTEAFF
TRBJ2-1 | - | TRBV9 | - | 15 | TGTGCCAGCAGCGTAGGGGGGGTACCCGGCAATGAGCAGTTCTTC | CASSVGGVPGNEQFF
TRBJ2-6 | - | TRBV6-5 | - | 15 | TGTGCCAGCAGTTACACAGGCTCTGGGGCCAACGTCCTGACTTTC | CASSYTGSGANVLTF
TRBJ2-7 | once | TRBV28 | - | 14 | TGTGCCAGCGCGGAACAGGGTCCGAGCGACGAGCAGTACTTC | CASAEQGPSDEQYF
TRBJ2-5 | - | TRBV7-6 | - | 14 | TGTGCCAGCAGGTCCTCCCCAGTTGGAGAGACCCAGTACTTC | CASRSSPVGETQYF
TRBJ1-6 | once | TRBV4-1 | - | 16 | TGCGCCAGCAGCCAAGATCGAGCAGGGGCCAATTCACCCCTCCACTTT | CASSQDRAGANSPLHF
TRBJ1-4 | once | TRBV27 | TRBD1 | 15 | TGTGCCAGCAGTTCCCTCGGGACAGGGACTGAAAAACTGTTTTTT | CASSSLGTGTEKLFF
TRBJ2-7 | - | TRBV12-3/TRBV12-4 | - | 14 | TGTGCCAGCAGAGTCTCAAGTGGGGGCTACGAGCAGTACTTC | CASRVSSGGYEQYF
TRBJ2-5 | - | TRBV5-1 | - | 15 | TGCGCCAGCAGGCCCCAGCAGGGGCTGGGGGAGACCCAGTACTTC | CASRPQQGLGETQYF
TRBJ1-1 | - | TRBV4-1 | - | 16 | TGCGCCAGCAGCCACCAAGGACTAGGAGCGAACACTGAAGCTTTCTTT | CASSHQGLGANTEAFF
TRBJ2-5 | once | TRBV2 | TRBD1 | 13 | TGTGCCAGCAAAGGACAGGGATTGGCGACCCAGTACTTC | CASKGQGLATQYF
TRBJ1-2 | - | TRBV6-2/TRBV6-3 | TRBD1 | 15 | TGTGCCAGCCTCACAGGGGGCGAATCTAACTATGGCTACACCTTC | CASLTGGESNYGYTF
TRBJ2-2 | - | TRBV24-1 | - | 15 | TGTGCCACCAGCGACAGGCGATCGAACACCGGGGAGCTGTTTTTT | CATSDRRSNTGELFF
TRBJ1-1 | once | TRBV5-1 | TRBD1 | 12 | TGCGCCAGCAGCTTGCAGGGGGGTGAAGCTTTCTTT | CASSLQGGEAFF
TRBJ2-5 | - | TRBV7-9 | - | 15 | TGTGCCAGCAGCTTCAGCAGGGGAGGCAAAGAGACCCAGTACTTC | CASSFSRGGKETQYF
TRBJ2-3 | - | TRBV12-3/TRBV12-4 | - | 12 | TGTGCCAGCCGCGGTCCCGGGATTGCGCAGTATTTT | CASRGPGIAQYF
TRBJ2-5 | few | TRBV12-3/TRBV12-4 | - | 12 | TGTGCCAGCAGTTTGAGAGGAGAGACCCAGTACTTC | CASSLRGETQYF
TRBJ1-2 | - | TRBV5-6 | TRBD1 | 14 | TGTGCCAGCATCCTACAGGGACAGCGCTATGGCTACACCTTC | CASILQGQRYGYTF
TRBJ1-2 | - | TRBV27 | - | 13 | TGTGCCAGCAGTTACACAGGAAACTATGGCTACACCTTC | CASSYTGNYGYTF
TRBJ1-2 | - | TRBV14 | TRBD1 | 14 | TGTGCCAGCAGCCTACAGGGGAGGACCTATGGCTACACCTTC | CASSLQGRTYGYTF
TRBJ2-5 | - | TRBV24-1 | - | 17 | TGTGCCACCAGTGATTCCCCCTCGAGGGGCCCAGTGGAGACCCAGTACTTC | CATSDSPSRGPVETQYF
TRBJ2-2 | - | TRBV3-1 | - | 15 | TGTGCCAGCAGCCAAGGCGGGGCCAACACCGGGGAGCTGTTTTTT | CASSQGGANTGELFF
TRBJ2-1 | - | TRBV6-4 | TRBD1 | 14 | TGTGCCAGCAGCAAAACAGGGGGTTATAATGAGCAGTTCTTC | CASSKTGGYNEQFF
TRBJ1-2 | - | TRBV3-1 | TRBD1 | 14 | TGTGCCAGCAGCCGGAGGGACAGGGACTATGGCTACACCTTC | CASSRRDRDYGYTF
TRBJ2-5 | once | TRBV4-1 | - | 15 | TGCGCCAGCAGCCAAGATGGGGCGGTAGGAGAGACCCAGTACTTC | CASSQDGAVGETQYF
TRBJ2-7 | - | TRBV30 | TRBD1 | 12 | TGTGCCTGGACAGGGGGCATCTACGAGCAGTACTTC | CAWTGGIYEQYF
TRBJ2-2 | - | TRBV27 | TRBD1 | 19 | TGTGCCAGCAGTCTACGACAGGGGGCCGGTATTGCGAACACCGGGGAGCTGTTTTTT | CASSLRQGAGIANTGELFF
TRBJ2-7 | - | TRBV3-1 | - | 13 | TGTGCCAGCAGCCAAGATTTAAGGGGCGAGCAGTACTTC | CASSQDLRGEQYF
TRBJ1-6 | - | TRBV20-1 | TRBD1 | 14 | TGCAGTGCTAACAGGGGTTCCTATAATTCACCCCTCCACTTT | CSANRGSYNSPLHF
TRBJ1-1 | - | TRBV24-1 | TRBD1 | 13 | TGTGCCACCAGGGACAGGGCGAACACTGAAGCTTTCTTT | CATRDRANTEAFF
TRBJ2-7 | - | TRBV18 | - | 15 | TGTGCCAGCTCACCATATTGGGGGGAAAACTACGAGCAGTACTTC | CASSPYWGENYEQYF